This TCR beta chain is from a study of early T cells in non-severe SARS-CoV-2 infection. Study in general: Chains from this unsorted whole-blood bulk RNA could not be paired.

Unique molecular identifiers were attached to individual cDNA molecules. TCRdb independently ran MiXCR on the 5' RACE reads; one entry per CDR3 protein. Among 80,000 to 100,000 distinct CDR3 sequences listed, roughly an eighth were seen once. The germline V gene encodes CDR1 MDHEN and CDR2 SYDVKM. CDR3 length equals 14 residues. Trimming took 8 bases from V and 2 from J, leaving 13 bases between them. The sequence came from an adult who was a healthcare worker with PCR-confirmed SARS-CoV-2 infection or an uninfected control (not recorded which). The genes are TRBV28 and TRBJ2-1; tentatively, D is TRBD1 or TRBD2 (5 bases each). The material sequenced was whole blood. The CDR3 region has the DNA TGTGCCAGCGATGGGACCAATACCTACAATGAGCAGTTCTTC. It encodes CASDGTNTYNEQFF.